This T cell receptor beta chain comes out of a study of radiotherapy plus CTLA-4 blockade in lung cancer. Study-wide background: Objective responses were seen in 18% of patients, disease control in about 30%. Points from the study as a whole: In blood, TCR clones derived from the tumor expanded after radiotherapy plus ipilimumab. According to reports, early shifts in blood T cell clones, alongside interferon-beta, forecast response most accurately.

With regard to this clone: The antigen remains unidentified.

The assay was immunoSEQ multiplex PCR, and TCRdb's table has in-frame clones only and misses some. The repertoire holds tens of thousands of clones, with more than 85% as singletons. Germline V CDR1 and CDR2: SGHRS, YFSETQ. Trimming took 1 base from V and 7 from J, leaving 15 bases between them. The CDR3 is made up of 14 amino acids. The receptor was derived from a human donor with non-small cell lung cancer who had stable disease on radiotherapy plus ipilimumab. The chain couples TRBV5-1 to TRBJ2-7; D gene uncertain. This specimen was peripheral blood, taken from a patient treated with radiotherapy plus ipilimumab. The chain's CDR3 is CASSLSGKLGEQYF. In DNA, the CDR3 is TGCGCCAGCAGCTTGTCTGGAAAGTTGGGGGAGCAGTACTTC.